This T cell receptor beta chain was documented in a study of cytomegalovirus exposure and HLA in healthy donors. This PCR relied on a set of 60 Vbeta primers and 13 Jbeta primers. Sequenced by immunoSEQ multiplex PCR; TCRdb stores in-frame clones only, minus some. In the table there are 90,000 to 100,000 clones, approximately 80% of which are singletons. Trimming took 0 bases from V and 0 from J; bases not matched to a gene: 6. Per the germline V gene, CDR1 is SGHRS and CDR2 is YFSETQ. This CDR3 contains 17 residues. Material: PBMCs. The sequence was obtained from a woman aged 40 to 55 in good health and CMV-seronegative. The chain joins TRBV5-1 to TRBJ2-3; 8 bases line up with TRBD2. The CDR3 is CASSLATSGTSTDTQYF. For the CDR3, the DNA is TGCGCCAGCAGCTTGGCCACTAGCGGAACTAGCACAGATACGCAGTATTTT.